This T cell receptor beta chain was sequenced in a study of identical twins' blood T cells. Overall study: Roughly 51 million reads came from about 12 libraries, six alpha, six beta. Whole-study results and caveats: Mainly, cloneset size products determined shared clonotypes, twins included. Abundant TCRbeta CDR3s overlapped more between twins than with unrelated donors.

This clonotype came up a few times. Its matching antigen is unknown. A previously described protocol, modified, built RNA-based TCR cDNA libraries. TCRdb re-called the 5' RACE reads with MiXCR, one entry per CDR3 protein. Of roughly 340,000 distinct CDR3 sequences listed, roughly 31% are singletons. Between the trimmed V and J ends, which lost 2 bases and 5 bases, there was a span of 12 bases. CDR3 size: 13 residues. The germline V gene has CDR1 DFQATT and CDR2 SNEGSKA (reference sequence). The chain recombines TRBV20-1 with TRBJ1-1; no firm D call. The clonotype was recovered from a woman aged 18-50 years in good health. Material: PBMCs. The CDR3 protein is CSARSHGLTEAFF. The CDR3 bases are TGCAGTGCTAGATCCCACGGGCTGACTGAAGCTTTCTTT.